The 17 T cell receptor beta chains listed next were all sequenced from one sample in a study of CD8 T cells in Susac syndrome. The RNA input was roughly 0.45 to 1 ug, and it was reverse transcribed with random hexamers. TCRdb ran MiXCR on the immunoSEQ multiplex PCR reads and lists one entry per CDR3 protein. The data contain 200,000 or so distinct CDR3 sequences, 90% to 96% of them singletons. Specimen: CD4+ T cells from PBMCs. These TCRs come from a human donor with multiple sclerosis.

The CDR3 loop is CSVEWVTVTGEQFF. The DNA of the CDR3 is TGCAGCGTTGAATGGGTGACAGTTACCGGTGAGCAGTTCTTC. The V call is TRBV29-1, the J call TRBJ2-1; tentatively, D is TRBD1 (5 bases). Germline lookup yields CDR1 SQVTM and CDR2 ANQGSEA. Trimming stripped 2 bases from V and 9 bases from J, with 17 bases between. This CDR3 is built from 14 residues.

The chain carries TRBV30 and TRBJ2-2; TRBD2 matches 10 bases. V lost 1 base and J lost 1; bases outside the gene matches: 3. Germline V gives CDR1 GTSNPN, CDR2 SVGIG (reference sequence). The CDR3 runs 16 residues. The CDR3 loop reads CAWSGAGGLNTGELFF. CDR3 DNA sequence: TGTGCCTGGAGTGGAGCGGGGGGGCTGAACACCGGGGAGCTGTTTTTT.

The CDR3 DNA follows: TGTGCTAGTGCTCAAGGCCGACTCCCCGATCAGCCCCAGCATTTT. As protein: CASAQGRLPDQPQHF. This chain joins TRBV12-5 and TRBJ1-5, with D hard to call. V lost 7 bases and J lost 5, with 18 bases in between. CDR3 length: 15 amino acids. CDR1 and CDR2 from the germline V gene are LGHNT and FRNRAP.

The chain recombines TRBV30 with TRBJ1-1; D remains unclear. The CDR3 is made up of 14 amino acids. V gave up 0 bases and J gave up 6 bases, with 14 bases separating them. CDR1 is GTSNPN, CDR2 SVGIG, per germline (reference sequence). The CDR3 sequence: CAWSVLRGYAEAFF. CDR3 bases: TGTGCCTGGAGTGTACTGCGGGGATACGCTGAAGCTTTCTTT.

V gene TRBV30 combines with J gene TRBJ1-5; D uncertain. CDR3 length: 16 amino acids. The germline gives CDR1 GTSNPN, CDR2 SVGIG (reference sequence). V gave up 0 bases and J gave up 2 bases, with 14 bases separating them. The DNA of the CDR3 is TGTGCCTGGAGTGTAACCCTACCGAGAGGCAATCAGCCCCAGCATTTT. Residues: CAWSVTLPRGNQPQHF.

The V gene is TRBV30, the J gene TRBJ2-2; no definite D call. Germline V lookup: CDR1 GTSNPN, CDR2 SVGIG (reference sequence). This CDR3 spans 13 amino acids. The V gene lost 3 bases and the J gene lost 0 bases, with 5 bases spanning the gap. The CDR3 nucleotides read TGTGCCTGGAGGCCAGCGAACACCGGGGAGCTGTTTTTT. Translating it yields CAWRPANTGELFF. Together with reference TRBV30 and TRBJ2-2, the CDR3 gives the full variable domain: SQTIHQWPATLVQPVGSPLSLECTVEGTSNPNLYWYRQAAGRGLQLLFYSVGIGQISSEVPQNLSASRPQDRQFILSSKKLLLSDSGFYLCAWRPANTGELFFGEGSRLTVL.

For this clonotype: Germline and junction disagree at one end, which may indicate a read error. V is TRBV6-6 and J is TRBJ2-3, with D possibly TRBD1 on 6 matching bases. The length of the CDR3 is 15 residues. Germline V CDR1 and CDR2: MNHNY, SVGAGI (reference sequence). The CDR3 DNA reads TGTGCCAGCAGTGACTCCAGGGGCCCCACAGATACGCAGTATTTT. Translated, it gives CASSDSRGPTDTQYF.

The chain has TRBV12-5 and TRBJ2-7; D might be TRBD1 or TRBD2, each matching 7 bases. The CDR3 runs to 16 residues. V lost 0 bases to trimming and J lost 3 bases, with 15 bases between them. Germline V gene sequence: CDR1 LGHNT, CDR2 FRNRAP. CDR3 bases: TGTGCTAGTGGTTTGGTCAGGGGGGGCCTTCGCTACGAGCAGTACTTC. As protein: CASGLVRGGLRYEQYF.

V usage is TRBV5-1 and J usage is TRBJ2-1, with TRBD1 matching over 9 bases. Unmatched junction bases numbered 6, after V lost 7 bases and J lost 7 bases. The CDR3 has 13 residues. Germline CDR1 SGHRS, CDR2 YFSETQ. The CDR3 loop is CASLPGTGNEQFF. CDR3 DNA sequence: TGCGCCAGCCTCCCGGGGACAGGGAATGAGCAGTTCTTC. Full variable domain (outside the CDR3, taken from reference TRBV5-1 and TRBJ2-1): KAGVTQTPRYLIKTRGQQVTLSCSPISGHRSVSWYQQTPGQGLQFLFEYFSETQRNKGNFPGRFSGRQFSNSRSEMNVSTLELGDSALYLCASLPGTGNEQFFGPGTRLTVL.

The chain employs TRBV30 and TRBJ2-7; tentatively, D is TRBD1 (8 bases). V lost 4 bases, J lost 3 bases, and 22 bases lay in between. CDR1 and CDR2 from the germline V gene are GTSNPN and SVGIG (reference sequence). This CDR3 spans 16 amino acids. The CDR3: CAWTSSGTGRLYEQYF. CDR3 nucleotides: TGTGCCTGGACATCCAGCGGGACAGGTCGACTCTACGAGCAGTACTTC.

The rearrangement joins TRBV28 to TRBJ1-6; a possible D gene is TRBD1 (6 bases). Germline lookup yields CDR1 MDHEN and CDR2 SYDVKM. Trimming took 3 bases from V and 11 from J, leaving 8 bases between them. The length of the CDR3 is 12 residues. The CDR3 nucleotides read TGTGCCAGCAGTTTTAGGGGGACACCCCTCCACTTT. Translation gives CASSFRGTPLHF.

The chain joins TRBV7-9 to TRBJ2-5; D is undetermined. Germline V gene data show CDR1 as SEHNR and CDR2 as FQNEAQ (reference sequence). The CDR3 loop spans 8 amino acids. V gave up 5 bases and J gave up 14 bases, with 6 bases separating them. CDR3 region: CASSPTYF. The CDR3 region has the DNA TGTGCCAGCAGCCCGACTTACTTC.

V and J are TRBV5-1 and TRBJ2-1; 7 bases align to TRBD1. Germline CDR1 reads SGHRS; CDR2 reads YFSETQ. Germline trimming cut 4 bases from V and 3 bases from J; bases unmatched to any gene: 10. The CDR3 runs 16 residues. CDR3 region: CASSPGHRGSYNEQFF. DNA of the CDR3: TGCGCCAGCAGCCCAGGACACAGGGGAAGCTACAATGAGCAGTTCTTC.

The chain is built from TRBV12-3 or TRBV12-4 and TRBJ1-4; TRBD1 matches at 7 bases. V was pared by 5 bases and J by 5 bases, with 11 bases of the junction left unmatched. CDR3 length: 16 amino acids. This CDR3 is CASSLTPGQRNEKLFF. Written as DNA, the CDR3 is TGTGCCAGCAGTCTAACCCCGGGACAGAGAAATGAAAAACTGTTTTTT.

This chain's CDR3 is CASSSGDGTEAFF. CDR3 sequence (DNA): TGTGCCAGCAGTTCGGGAGATGGCACTGAAGCTTTCTTT. The chain links TRBV7-3 to TRBJ1-1; D gene ambiguous. This CDR3 is built from 13 residues. From germline, CDR1 is SGHTA and CDR2 FQGTGA. V lost 6 bases and J lost 4, with 12 bases in between.

This clonotype was seen only once. The chain is built from TRBV3-1 and TRBJ2-7, with TRBD1 matching 9 bases. V shed 4 bases and J 6 bases; nucleotides not matched to a gene: 1. This CDR3 is 12 amino acids long. CDR1 is LGHDT and CDR2 is YNNKEL in the germline V gene (reference sequence). The CDR3 loop is CASSPTGGEQYF. Here the CDR3 DNA reads TGTGCCAGCAGCCCGACAGGGGGCGAGCAGTACTTC.

The rearrangement uses TRBV27 and TRBJ1-2; TRBD1 agrees at 11 bases. V shed 4 bases and J 1 base; nucleotides not matched to a gene: 8. Germline V gene data show CDR1 as MNHEY and CDR2 as SMNVEV (reference sequence). CDR3 size: 17 residues. The CDR3 loop reads CASSSTKDRGHNYGYTF. DNA of the CDR3: TGTGCCAGCAGTTCCACAAAGGACAGGGGGCATAACTATGGCTACACCTTC.